This T cell receptor (beta chain) was sequenced in a study of regulatory T cells in long-lasting Graves disease. The overall study: New Graves' disease cases had less than 3 months of antithyroid drugs. Study-level findings and limits: There was favoring of TRBV28, TRBJ1-2 and TRBJ2-5 in persistent disease.

In this sample, this clonotype turned up many times. Its antigen is currently unknown. The time point was: newly diagnosed GD, antithyroid drugs for less than 3 months. Extracted PBMC RNA gave rise to the TCR library. The TCR beta library used iRepertoire HTBI primers with Arm-PCR amplification of CDR3. MiXCR, applied by TCRdb to the multiplex PCR reads, yields one record per CDR3 protein. The sample carries under 400,000 distinct CDR3 sequences, around 17% recorded once. Trimming shortened V by 3 bases and J by 4 bases, and 9 bases separated the two germline ends. The CDR3 totals 13 residues. The germline V gene has CDR1 DFQATT and CDR2 SNEGSKA (reference sequence). The same specimen was also included in a second study, on T cells in Graves' hyperthyroidism and ophthalmopathy. That investigation notes: Before onset, by a median of around 6.4 months, the model predicted ophthalmopathy.

This sequence joins TRBV20-1 and TRBJ1-4, with D maybe TRBD1 (5 bases). The sequences come from peripheral blood mononuclear cells (PBMCs), collected at new diagnosis, from a patient treated with antithyroid drugs. The TCR was taken from a man aged 40-49 years with Graves disease. This CDR3 reads CSARDTNNEKLFF. CDR3 nucleotide sequence: TGCAGTGCTAGGGACACGAATAATGAAAAACTGTTTTTT.